This T cell receptor (beta chain) was recorded in a study of early T cells in non-severe SARS-CoV-2 infection. Study in general: Investigators sequenced bulk RNA drawn from unsorted whole blood, and chains remained unpaired. Regarding the study as a whole: Matching with VDJdb favored anti-spike CD8 responses (missing private and CD4 specificities).

Individual cDNA molecules were tagged with unique molecular identifiers, the study reported. MiXCR was run by TCRdb on the 5' RACE reads, yielding one entry per CDR3 protein. The table has tens of thousands of distinct CDR3 sequences, approximately 10% seen once. This clonotype was observed a few times. Its target is unknown. Per the germline V gene, CDR1 is LGHDT and CDR2 is YNNKEL (reference sequence). The CDR3 has 17 residues. V was pared by 1 base and J by 3 bases, with 16 bases between. The gene calls are TRBV3-1 and TRBJ1-5, with a possible D match to TRBD1 (6 bases). The receptor's source is an adult who was a healthcare worker with PCR-confirmed SARS-CoV-2 infection or an uninfected control (not recorded which). Sequencing input: whole blood. The CDR3 spells CASSQGGGPGNNQPQHF. CDR3 DNA sequence: TGTGCCAGCAGCCAAGGCGGGGGGCCAGGGAACAATCAGCCCCAGCATTTT.